The present T cell receptor beta chain was sequenced within a study of cytomegalovirus exposure and HLA in healthy donors. Study background: One earlier analysis, a look at 150 million to 200 million T cells, found some 100 million unique TCR beta sequences. Assignment to the Caucasian-associated ancestry cluster applied to approximately 80% of the approximately 400 genotyped donors.

PCR used 60 Vbeta primers and 13 Jbeta primers. Assay used: immunoSEQ multiplex PCR; TCRdb lists only in-frame clones, some missing. This table has fewer than 200,000 clones, 65% to 85% appearing once. The CDR3 is made up of 14 amino acids. Germline V CDR1 and CDR2: SGHAT, FQNNGV. V lost 6 bases and J lost 4; bases outside the gene matches: 8. Sequences were obtained from PBMCs. This receptor was taken from a woman younger than 35 in good health and CMV-seronegative. The rearrangement uses TRBV11-2 and TRBJ1-2; 7 bases agree with TRBD1. The CDR3 DNA reads as TGTGCCAGCAGGCAGGGACAGACGTTCTATGGCTACACCTTC. Residues: CASRQGQTFYGYTF.